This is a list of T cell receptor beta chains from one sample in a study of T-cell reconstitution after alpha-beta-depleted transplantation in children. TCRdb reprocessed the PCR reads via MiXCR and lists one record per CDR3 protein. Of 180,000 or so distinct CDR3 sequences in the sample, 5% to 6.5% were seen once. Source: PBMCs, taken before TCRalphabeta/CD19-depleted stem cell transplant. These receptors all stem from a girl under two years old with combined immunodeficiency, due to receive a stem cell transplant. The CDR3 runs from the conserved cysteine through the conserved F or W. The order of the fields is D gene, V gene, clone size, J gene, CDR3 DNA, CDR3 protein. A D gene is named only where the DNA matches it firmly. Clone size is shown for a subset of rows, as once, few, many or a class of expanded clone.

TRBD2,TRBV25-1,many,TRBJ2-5,TGTGCCAGCAGTGAATCGGTTAGCGGGTGGCAAGAGACCCAGTACTTC,CASSESVSGWQETQYF
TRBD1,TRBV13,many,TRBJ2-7,TGTGCCAGCAGCCGCGGGGACAGGTCTGCCTACGAGCAGTACTTC,CASSRGDRSAYEQYF
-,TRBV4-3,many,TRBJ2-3,TGCGCCAGCAGCCCCTCGGGACTCACAGATACGCAGTATTTT,CASSPSGLTDTQYF
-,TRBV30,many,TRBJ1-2,TGTGCCTGGAGTGTAGGCCGTTATGGCTACACCTTC,CAWSVGRYGYTF
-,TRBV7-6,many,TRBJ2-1,TGTGCCAGCAGCCCCGGAACTAGCTATGAGCAGTTCTTC,CASSPGTSYEQFF
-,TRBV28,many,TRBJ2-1,TGTGCCAGCAGCCGCTCTGGTTTTCACAATGAGCAGTTCTTC,CASSRSGFHNEQFF
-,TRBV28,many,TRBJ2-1,TGTGCCAGCAGTTTATTACCGGGAGACTACAATGAGCAGTTCTTC,CASSLLPGDYNEQFF
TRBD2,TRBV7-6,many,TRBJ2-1,TGTGCCAGCGCCGGGATACTAGCGGGAGTCGCTGGGCACAATGAGCAGTTCTTC,CASAGILAGVAGHNEQFF
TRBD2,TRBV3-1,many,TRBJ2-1,TGTGCCAGCAGCCAAAGAAACTCACGGTGGGTAGCGGGGGAGAGCTCCTACAATGAGCAGTTCTTC,CASSQRNSRWVAGESSYNEQFF
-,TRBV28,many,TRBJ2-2,TGTGCCAGCAGTTTATCCGGGGAGCTGTTTTTT,CASSLSGELFF
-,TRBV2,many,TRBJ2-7,TGTGCCAGCAGTGTCCTCGAGCAGTACTTC,CASSVLEQYF
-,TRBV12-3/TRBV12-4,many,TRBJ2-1,TGTGCCAGCAGTTTAAGAACAGGCTACTACAATGAGCAGTTCTTC,CASSLRTGYYNEQFF
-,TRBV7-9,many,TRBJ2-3,TGTGCCAGCAAGGGGACCCTTGAACAGTATTTT,CASKGTLEQYF
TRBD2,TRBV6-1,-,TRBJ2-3,TGTGCCAGCACCCGACTAGCGGGGGCAGATACGCAGTATTTT,CASTRLAGADTQYF
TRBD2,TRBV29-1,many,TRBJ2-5,TGCAGCGGCGGGGGAGGGGACGGGGAGACCCAGTACTTC,CSGGGGDGETQYF
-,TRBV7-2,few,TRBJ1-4,TGTGCCAGCAGCCCTTCCGACAGTCACACCAATGAAAAACTGTTTTTT,CASSPSDSHTNEKLFF
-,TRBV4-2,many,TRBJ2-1,TGTGCCAGCAGCCAAGAGGCCTCTCACAATGAGCAGTTCTTC,CASSQEASHNEQFF
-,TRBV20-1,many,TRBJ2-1,TGCAGTGCTATCCACAATGAGCAGTTCTTC,CSAIHNEQFF
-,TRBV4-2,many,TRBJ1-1,TGTGCCAGCAGCCAGATTAAGATCACCGGTCAGAACACTGAAGCTTTCTTT,CASSQIKITGQNTEAFF
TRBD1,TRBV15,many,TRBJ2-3,TGTGCCACCAGCAGAGGTACAGGGGGCACGGGCACAGATACGCAGTATTTT,CATSRGTGGTGTDTQYF
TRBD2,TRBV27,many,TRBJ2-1,TGTGCCAGCAGTTTGGTAGCGGGGGACTACAATGAGCAGTTCTTC,CASSLVAGDYNEQFF
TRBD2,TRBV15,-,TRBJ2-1,TGTGCCACCAGCAAGGGGCTAGCGGGTACGAACAATGAGCAGTTCTTC,CATSKGLAGTNNEQFF
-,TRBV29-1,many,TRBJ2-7,TGCAGCGTATTCGGACAGAAGCAATACGAGCAGTACTTC,CSVFGQKQYEQYF
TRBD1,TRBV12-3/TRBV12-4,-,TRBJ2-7,TGTGCCAGCACCGGGACAGGGGGTAGCGAGCAGTACTTC,CASTGTGGSEQYF
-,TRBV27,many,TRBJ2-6,TGTGCCAGCAGTTTATTCTCTGGGGCCAACGTCCTGACTTTC,CASSLFSGANVLTF
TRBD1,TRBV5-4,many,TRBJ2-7,TGTGCCAGCAGCTCGGTCGGAGGACAGGGCTACGAGCAGTACTTC,CASSSVGGQGYEQYF
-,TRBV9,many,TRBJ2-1,TGTGCCAGCAGCGAAGGGCCATATGGGCCCAATGAGCAGTTCTTC,CASSEGPYGPNEQFF
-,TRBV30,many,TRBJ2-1,TGTGCCTGGAGTGTACCGGGCGTCTACAATGAGCAGTTCTTC,CAWSVPGVYNEQFF
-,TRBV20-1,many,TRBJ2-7,TGCAGTGCTAGTAGGGACAACTCCTACGAGCAGTACTTC,CSASRDNSYEQYF
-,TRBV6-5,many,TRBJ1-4,TGTGCCAGCAGTTACTCCCTCGGGGACGTTAATGAAAAACTGTTTTTT,CASSYSLGDVNEKLFF
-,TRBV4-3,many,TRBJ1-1,TGCGCCAGCAGCCAAGATATAACAGCCCAACGCACTGAAGCTTTCTTT,CASSQDITAQRTEAFF
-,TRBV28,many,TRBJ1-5,TGTGCCAGCAGTTTCCTTTACAGGGAGGGCAATCAGCCCCAGCATTTT,CASSFLYREGNQPQHF
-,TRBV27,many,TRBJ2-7,TGTGCCAGTGGACAGTCCTACGAGCAGTACTTC,CASGQSYEQYF
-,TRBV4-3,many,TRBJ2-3,TGCGCCAGCAGCCAAGATCTTGGTCGACCCATTCCAGATACGCAGTATTTT,CASSQDLGRPIPDTQYF
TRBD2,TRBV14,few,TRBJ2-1,TGTGCCAGCAGCCAAAGACTAGCGGGGGGGCGAAGACAATGGGAGCAGTTCTTC,CASSQRLAGGRRQWEQFF
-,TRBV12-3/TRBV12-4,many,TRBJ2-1,TGTGCCAGCAGTTTATTTCGGGGGCATCCGAACAATGAGCAGTTCTTC,CASSLFRGHPNNEQFF
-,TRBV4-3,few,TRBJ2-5,TGCGCCAGCAGCCAAGAAGGCGTTGGAGGTCGAGAGACCCAGTACTTC,CASSQEGVGGRETQYF
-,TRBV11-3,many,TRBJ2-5,TGTGCCAGCAGCCAAGACTTCCTCGGGGTCCAGTACTTC,CASSQDFLGVQYF
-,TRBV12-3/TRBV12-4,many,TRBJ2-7,TGTGCCAGCAGTTTCTCGCTGCGGGAGCAGTACTTC,CASSFSLREQYF
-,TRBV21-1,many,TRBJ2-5,TGTGCCAGCAGCGGGGAGTTTCGGGAGACCCAGTACTTC,CASSGEFRETQYF
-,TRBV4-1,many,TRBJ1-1,TGCGCCAGCAGCCAGACAGCGAACACTGAAGCTTTCTTT,CASSQTANTEAFF
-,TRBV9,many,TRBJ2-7,TGTGCCAGCAGCGTAGGAGTGAGAGGCTACGAGCAGTACTTC,CASSVGVRGYEQYF
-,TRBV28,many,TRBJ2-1,TGTGCCAGCAGTTTACCGGACCTACCCAGTGAGCAGTTCTTC,CASSLPDLPSEQFF
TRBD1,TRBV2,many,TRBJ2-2,TGTGCCATCGGACAGGAGACCGGGGAGCTGTTTTTT,CAIGQETGELFF
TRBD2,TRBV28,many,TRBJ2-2,TGTGCCAGCAGTTTACTGTGGGAGGGCCCAAATCCTAACACCGGGGAGCTGTTTTTT,CASSLLWEGPNPNTGELFF
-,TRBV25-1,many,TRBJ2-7,TGTGCCAGCAGTCGGCAGTTAAGCTCCTACGAGCAGTACTTC,CASSRQLSSYEQYF
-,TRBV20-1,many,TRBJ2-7,TGCAGTGCTAGTCCCGATAGCGCACCATTACCCTACGAGCAGTACTTC,CSASPDSAPLPYEQYF
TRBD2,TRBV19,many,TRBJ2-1,TGTGCCAGTAGTATTCAAGGCATAGCGGGAATCAACAATGAGCAGTTCTTC,CASSIQGIAGINNEQFF
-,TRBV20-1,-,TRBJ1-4,TGCAGTGCTAGAGGGGCTGATGCAACTAATGAAAAACTGTTTTTT,CSARGADATNEKLFF
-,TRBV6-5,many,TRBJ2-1,TGTGCCAGCAGTCGGGACGTATACAATGAGCAGTTCTTC,CASSRDVYNEQFF
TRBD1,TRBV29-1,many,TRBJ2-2,TGCAGCGTTGAAACCTACGGACAGGGTGGTCCCGGGGAGCTGTTTTTT,CSVETYGQGGPGELFF
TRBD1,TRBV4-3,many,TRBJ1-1,TGCGCCAGCAGCCTTTCGGACAGGGCCCCTGAAGCTTTCTTT,CASSLSDRAPEAFF
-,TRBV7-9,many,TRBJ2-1,TGTGCCAGCAGCTTCGGCAGGGAGGTCCCCTACAATGAGCAGTTCTTC,CASSFGREVPYNEQFF
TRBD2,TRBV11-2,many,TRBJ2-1,TGTGCCAGCAGCCCACGGACTAGCGGGACCGGGAATGAGCAGTTCTTC,CASSPRTSGTGNEQFF
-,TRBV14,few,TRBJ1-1,TGTGCCAGCAGCCAACAGGGTTTGGGTGAAGCTTTCTTT,CASSQQGLGEAFF
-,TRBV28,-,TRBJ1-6,TGTGCCAGCAGTTTTATAACTTCACCCCTCCACTTT,CASSFITSPLHF
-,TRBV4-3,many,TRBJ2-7,TGCGCCAGCAGCCGCGGAACCTTTTACGAGCAGTACTTC,CASSRGTFYEQYF
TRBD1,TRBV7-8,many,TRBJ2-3,TGTGCCAGCAGCTGGGGACAGCCGAGCACAGATACGCAGTATTTT,CASSWGQPSTDTQYF
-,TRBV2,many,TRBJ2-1,TGTGCCAGCAGGGACGGGAACAATGAGCAGTTCTTC,CASRDGNNEQFF
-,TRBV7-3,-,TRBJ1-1,TGTGCCAGCAGCTTAACGGGGGGGCTCTCGAACACTGAAGCTTTCTTT,CASSLTGGLSNTEAFF